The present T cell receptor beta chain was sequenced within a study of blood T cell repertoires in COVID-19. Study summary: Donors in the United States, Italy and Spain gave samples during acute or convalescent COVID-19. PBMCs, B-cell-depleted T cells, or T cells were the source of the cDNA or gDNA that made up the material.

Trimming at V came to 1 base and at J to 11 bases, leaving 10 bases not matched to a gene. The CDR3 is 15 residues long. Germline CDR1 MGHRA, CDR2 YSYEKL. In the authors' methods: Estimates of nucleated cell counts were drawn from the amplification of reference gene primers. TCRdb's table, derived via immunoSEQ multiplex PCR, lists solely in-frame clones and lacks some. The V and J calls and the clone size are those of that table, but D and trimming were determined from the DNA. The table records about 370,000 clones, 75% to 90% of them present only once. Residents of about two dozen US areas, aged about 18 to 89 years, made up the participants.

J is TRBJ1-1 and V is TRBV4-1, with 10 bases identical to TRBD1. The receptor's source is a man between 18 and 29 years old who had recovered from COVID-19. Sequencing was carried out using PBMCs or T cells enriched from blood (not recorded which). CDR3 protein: CASSQVAGTGDLAFF. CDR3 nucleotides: TGCGCCAGCAGCCAAGTCGCCGGGACAGGGGACTTGGCTTTCTTT.